A single sample is the source of the 20 T cell receptor beta chains below, sequenced in a study of Ad26.COV2.S vaccination and SARS-CoV-2 variants (dated by TCRdb to about 2021). The sample's treatment or condition label, in plain terms: roughly 18 received Ad26.COV2.S at low or high dose, single or two shots; 5 received placebo; per-sample allocation not given. For vaccine and placebo recipients, repertoires were sequenced using samples collected on day 63 after the first injection. To prepare the library, the immunoSEQ multiplex PCR assay was applied. TCRdb stores this immuneACCESS table with in-frame sequences only. Part of the clones is absent; in the studies checked, under half of the shortfall reflects unresolved V genes, and no reason is known for the rest. The sample yields hundreds of thousands of clones; about 89% were counted once. Together, the top ten hold around 5.3% of the sample.

The sequencing here drew on peripheral blood, taken in a trial of Ad26.COV2.S vaccine versus placebo. All receptors come from a person between 18 and 60 years old who received the Ad26.COV2.S COVID-19 vaccine or a placebo.

The chain employs TRBV7-9 and TRBJ2-7; D remains unclear. Germline V gives CDR1 SEHNR, CDR2 FQNEAQ (reference sequence). V was shortened by 0 bases and J by 0 bases, with 6 bases between the two germline ends. This CDR3 region has 14 residues. CDR3 residues: CASSLAGVSYEQYF. DNA of the CDR3: TGTGCCAGCAGCTTAGCTGGGGTCTCCTACGAGCAGTACTTC.

J is TRBJ1-1 and V is TRBV9; 9 bases map to TRBD1. This CDR3 region has 15 residues. Germline V gives CDR1 SGDLS, CDR2 YYNGEE. Trimming took 4 bases from V and 3 from J; bases not matched to a gene: 7. Written as DNA, the CDR3 is TGTGCCAGCAGCCCAGGACAGGGGATGGACACTGAAGCTTTCTTT. This encodes CASSPGQGMDTEAFF.

Comment on this clone: The identical CDR3 is also encoded by other nucleotide sequences in the sample. This chain uses TRBV7-9 with TRBJ2-2; no reliable D call. The ends were cut back, 2 bases at V and 1 base at J, with 2 bases in the middle. From germline, CDR1 is SEHNR and CDR2 FQNEAQ (reference sequence). The length of the CDR3 is 13 residues. The CDR3 nucleotides read TGTGCCAGCAGCTTACTGAACACCGGGGAGCTGTTTTTT. Residues: CASSLLNTGELFF.

CDR3 bases: TGTGCCAGCAGGTTCACTGCAACTAATGAAAAACTGTTTTTT. Translating gives CASRFTATNEKLFF. The V gene is TRBV5-5, the J gene TRBJ1-4; no definite D call. Germline assignment: CDR1 SGHKS and CDR2 YYEKEE (reference sequence). CDR3 length: 14 amino acids. Trimming took 5 bases from V and 0 from J, leaving 8 bases between them.

This clone was detected only once. This CDR3 is also generated by other DNA sequences in the sample. The CDR3 DNA sequence: TGTGCCAGCAGTCCAAACACCGGGGAGCTGTTTTTT. Its translation: CASSPNTGELFF. The chain joins TRBV12-3 or TRBV12-4 to TRBJ2-2, with no clear D. The CDR3 spans 12 residues. V was cut by 5 bases and J by 2 bases, with 3 bases left in between.

The chain carries TRBV6-1 and TRBJ2-2; 11 bases match TRBD2. The junction had 2 bases not matched to a gene; V was cut back by 3 bases and J by 2 bases. Germline-derived CDR1 and CDR2 are MNHNS and SASEGT. The CDR3 runs to 16 residues. The CDR3 region is CASSELAGGNTGELFF. The CDR3 bases are TGTGCCAGCAGTGAGCTAGCGGGGGGAAACACCGGGGAGCTGTTTTTT.

V is TRBV5-4 and J is TRBJ1-1, with TRBD1 matching 7 bases. Germline CDR1 SGHNT, CDR2 YYREEE (reference sequence). The CDR3 has 14 amino acids. V gave up 4 bases and J gave up 0 bases; unmatched junction bases: 3. CDR3 DNA sequence: TGTGCCAGCAGCCGACAGGGATTGAACACTGAAGCTTTCTTT. It encodes CASSRQGLNTEAFF.

This clone turned up a few times. This sequence joins TRBV9 and TRBJ1-4; maybe TRBD1 (5 bases). The CDR3 covers 14 residues. Germline CDR1 reads SGDLS; CDR2 reads YYNGEE. V lost 0 bases, J lost 5 bases, and 8 bases lay in between. This CDR3 reads CASSVGAGNEKLFF. DNA of the CDR3: TGTGCCAGCAGCGTAGGAGCAGGGAATGAAAAACTGTTTTTT.

This clone occurred a few times. CDR3 sequence: CASRAGLMNTEAFF. CDR3 sequence (DNA): TGCGCCAGCAGGGCGGGACTTATGAACACTGAAGCTTTCTTT. The rearrangement joins TRBV5-1 to TRBJ1-1; a possible D gene is TRBD1 (5 bases). Trimming stripped 5 bases from V and 0 bases from J, with 11 bases between. The CDR3 totals 14 residues. CDR1 and CDR2 from the germline V gene are SGHRS and YFSETQ.

A note on this clone: Distinct nucleotide sequences in the sample also encode this CDR3. This sequence joins TRBV18 and TRBJ1-2; 8 bases align to TRBD1. V dropped 3 bases and J dropped 6; count of bases not matched to a gene: 3. CDR1 KGHSH and CDR2 LQKENI come from the germline V gene. This CDR3 spans 13 amino acids. CDR3 amino acids: CASSPTQGDGYTF. The DNA for the CDR3 is TGTGCCAGCTCACCGACACAGGGGGATGGCTACACCTTC. The variable domain in full, with the rest retrieved from reference TRBV18 and TRBJ1-2, is NAGVMQNPRHLVRRRGQEARLRCSPMKGHSHVYWYRQLPEEGLKFMVYLQKENIIDESGMPKERFSAEFPKEGPSILRIQQVVRGDSAAYFCASSPTQGDGYTFGSGTRLTVV.

V usage is TRBV6-5 and J usage is TRBJ1-6, with 8 bases matching TRBD1. V lost 2 bases to trimming and J lost 5 bases; unmatched junction nucleotides: 5. The CDR3 runs 16 residues. The germline CDR1 and CDR2 sequences are MNHEY and SVGAGI. CDR3 DNA sequence: TGTGCCAGCAGTTACGCTGGGACAGGCAATAATTCACCCCTCCACTTT. Amino acids: CASSYAGTGNNSPLHF.

This rearrangement joins TRBV6-6 to TRBJ2-1; D may correspond to TRBD1 or TRBD2 (5 bases each). The CDR3 covers 17 residues. CDR1 is MNHNY, CDR2 SVGAGI, per germline (reference sequence). V was pared by 5 bases and J by 1 base, with 18 bases between. CDR3 loop: CASSQLGTSSSYNEQFF. CDR3 in DNA: TGTGCCAGCAGTCAATTGGGGACCTCTAGTTCCTACAATGAGCAGTTCTTC.

This chain connects TRBV30 to TRBJ2-5; 7 bases line up with TRBD2. CDR1 and CDR2 (germline): GTSNPN, SVGIG (reference sequence). Unmatched junction bases numbered 0, after V lost 1 base and J lost 4 bases. The CDR3 runs 12 residues. In DNA, the CDR3 is TGTGCCTGGAGTGCGGGAGGAGAGACCCAGTACTTC. Its translation is CAWSAGGETQYF.

The J gene is TRBJ2-3, the V gene TRBV19, with a weak D call TRBD2 (5 bases). The CDR3 contains 17 residues. Trimming stripped 3 bases from V and 0 bases from J, with 16 bases between. Germline CDR1 is LNHDA and CDR2 is SQIVND (reference sequence). In nucleotides, the CDR3 is TGTGCCAGTAGTATCGGCAGTCGGGATCTGAGCACAGATACGCAGTATTTT. It translates to CASSIGSRDLSTDTQYF.

This chain joins TRBV12-3 or TRBV12-4 and TRBJ2-7, with TRBD1 matching 7 bases. J gave up 6 bases and V 6 bases, and 8 bases lay outside the gene matches. CDR3 length: 13 amino acids. CDR3 bases: TGTGCCAGCAGCACAACGACAGGGAGCGAGCAGTACTTC. Amino acid sequence: CASSTTTGSEQYF.

On this clone: The junction differs from germline at one of its ends, possibly a read error. The rearrangement uses TRBV6-5 and TRBJ1-2, with D unresolved. This CDR3 is 14 amino acids long. Per germline, CDR1 MNHEY and CDR2 SVGAGI. The CDR3 region has the DNA TGTGCCAGCAGTGACTCAGGACTTGTTGGCGGCTACACCTTC. Translating gives CASSDSGLVGGYTF.

Only one count was recorded for this clone. This sequence joins TRBV28 and TRBJ2-1, with 7 positions matching TRBD2. The V segment lost 7 bases and the J segment 4 bases; nucleotides outside the gene matches: 16. Germline loops: CDR1 MDHEN, CDR2 SYDVKM. The CDR3 is made up of 17 amino acids. The CDR3 DNA sequence: TGTGCCAGCACCAAAAGTACCCCGACGGGGGGTTACAATGAGCAGTTCTTC. This translates into CASTKSTPTGGYNEQFF.

The chain employs TRBV5-4 and TRBJ1-2, with D possibly TRBD1 on 5 matching bases. Between the trimmed V and J ends, which lost 1 base and 0 bases, there was a span of 13 bases. CDR1 is SGHNT and CDR2 is YYREEE in the germline V gene (reference sequence). The CDR3 contains 16 residues. CDR3 amino acids: CASSLTYGGANYGYTF. The CDR3 DNA follows: TGTGCCAGCAGCTTGACATACGGGGGAGCTAACTATGGCTACACCTTC. The full variable domain, its missing parts supplied by reference TRBV5-4 and TRBJ1-2, is ETGVTQSPTHLIKTRGQQVTLRCSSQSGHNTVSWYQQALGQGPQFIFQYYREEENGRGNFPPRFSGLQFPNYSSELNVNALELDDSALYLCASSLTYGGANYGYTFGSGTRLTVV.

The J gene is TRBJ2-2, the V gene TRBV27, with 11 bases fitting TRBD2. The CDR3 spans 16 residues. Germline loops: CDR1 MNHEY, CDR2 SMNVEV (reference sequence). The junction had 3 bases not matched to a gene; V was cut back by 1 base and J by 5 bases. The CDR3 coding sequence is TGTGCCAGCAGTTTATGGTCTAGCGGGAGGACCGGGGAGCTGTTTTTT. As protein: CASSLWSSGRTGELFF.

As concerns this clone: Other nucleotide sequences in the sample specify the same CDR3. This chain links TRBV3-1 (or the pseudogene TRBV3-2) with TRBJ1-3; the D is unclear. The CDR3 has 14 residues. In germline, CDR1 is LGHDT, CDR2 YNNKEL (reference sequence). Trimming left V 0 bases short and J 0 bases short, with 3 bases between. The CDR3 nucleotides read TGTGCCAGCAGCCAAGACAGCTCTGGAAACACCATATATTTT. Translation gives CASSQDSSGNTIYF.